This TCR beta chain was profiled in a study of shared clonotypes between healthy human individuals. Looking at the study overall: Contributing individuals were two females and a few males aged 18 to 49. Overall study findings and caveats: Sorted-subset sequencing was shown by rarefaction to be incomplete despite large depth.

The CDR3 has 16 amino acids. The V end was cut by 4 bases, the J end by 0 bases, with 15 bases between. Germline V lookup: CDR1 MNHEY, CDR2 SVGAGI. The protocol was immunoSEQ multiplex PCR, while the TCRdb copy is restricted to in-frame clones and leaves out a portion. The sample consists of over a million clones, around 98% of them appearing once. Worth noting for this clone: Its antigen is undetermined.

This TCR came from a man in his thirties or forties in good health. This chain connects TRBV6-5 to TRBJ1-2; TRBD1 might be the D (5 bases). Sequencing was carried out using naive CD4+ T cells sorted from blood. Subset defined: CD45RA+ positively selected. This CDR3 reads CASSSGTYLANYGYTF. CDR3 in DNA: TGTGCCAGCAGTTCCGGGACGTACCTAGCTAACTATGGCTACACCTTC.